This record covers a single T cell receptor (beta chain). Its target is unknown. TCRdb keeps only in-frame clones here, not all; method: immunoSEQ multiplex PCR. The table lists fewer than 110,000 clones, 85% to 95% of them singletons. Germline V CDR1 and CDR2: SGHAT, FQNNGV. The CDR3 contains 13 residues. Trimming took off 3 bases at V and 3 bases at J, with 8 bases between the two ends. This entry comes from a study of T cell responses to AZD1222 COVID-19 vaccine. Study-wide points: It was only after the peak T cell response that any repertoires were sampled.

Sequenced here: peripheral blood, sampled 28 days after the second AZD1222 dose. The receptor was isolated from an adult who received the AZD1222 COVID-19 vaccine. This rearrangement joins TRBV11-2 to TRBJ1-2, with D hard to call. CDR3 loop: CASSFNGDYGYTF. The CDR3 region has the DNA TGTGCCAGCAGCTTTAACGGGGACTATGGCTACACCTTC.